Reported below is one T cell receptor beta chain. Per the study methods: Reference gene primer amplification yielded estimated nucleated cell counts. The protocol was immunoSEQ multiplex PCR, while the TCRdb copy is restricted to in-frame clones and leaves out a portion. The V and J calls and clone size are taken from that table; D and trimming were inferred from the DNA. In the table there are approximately 260,000 clones, approximately 80% of which are singletons. These data come from a study of blood T cell repertoires in COVID-19. Across the study: Sites in the United States, Italy and Spain provided acute and convalescent COVID-19 samples. Nucleic acid was either cDNA or gDNA, and it came from T cells, B-cell-depleted T cells, or PBMCs.

CDR1 WSHSY and CDR2 SAAADI come from the germline V gene. The CDR3 runs 15 residues. Trimming took 1 base from V and 4 from J, leaving 11 bases between them. Sequencing input: peripheral blood. The sequence was obtained from a human donor in a cohort sampled during active COVID-19. This chain uses TRBV10-2 with TRBJ2-1, with D perhaps TRBD2 (6 bases). The CDR3 loop reads CASSEYLAVYNEQFF. The CDR3 nucleotides read TGCGCCAGCAGTGAGTATTTAGCGGTATACAATGAGCAGTTCTTC.